One sample yielded the 2 T cell receptor beta chains listed below, sequenced in a study of shared clonotypes between healthy human individuals. CD45RO-negative, CCR7-positively selected cells formed the naive CD8 fraction, excluding terminally differentiated effector memory CD45RA+ cells. TCRdb keeps only in-frame clones here, not all; method: immunoSEQ multiplex PCR. The sample contains fewer than 1 million clones, just over 95% of which appear only once. The source material was naive CD8+ T cells sorted from blood. The receptors here all came from a man aged 25-40 years in good health.

This chain joins TRBV29-1 and TRBJ2-7; 8 positions agree with TRBD1. The V segment lost 6 bases and the J segment 11 bases; nucleotides outside the gene matches: 9. Germline V gene sequence: CDR1 SQVTM, CDR2 ANQGSEA. The CDR3 consists of 11 residues. The CDR3, as DNA: TGCAGCGTCCAGGGGGGACAGGCTAAGTACTTC. Translating gives CSVQGGQAKYF.

The chain couples TRBV4-1 to TRBJ1-3, with D unresolved. The V gene lost 4 bases and the J gene lost 8 bases, with 15 bases spanning the gap. CDR1 MGHRA and CDR2 YSYEKL come from the germline V gene. CDR3 length equals 14 residues. CDR3 protein: CASSPETGWDTIYF. The CDR3 nucleotides are TGCGCCAGCAGCCCCGAGACGGGTTGGGACACCATATATTTT.